A selection of T cell receptor beta chains follows, all from one sample in a study of T-cell reconstitution after alpha-beta-depleted transplantation in children. TCRdb fed the PCR reads into MiXCR, producing one record per CDR3 protein. The repertoire holds 400,000 to 500,000 distinct CDR3 sequences, with approximately 11% as singletons. Specimen: PBMCs from the stem cell graft donor, collected from the stem cell graft. These TCRs come from a human donor who donated a stem cell graft to a child with acute myeloid leukemia. Both conserved end residues are part of each CDR3. The D gene is left open where the match is weak. Size is stated for part of the rows, as once, few or many counts, or as a class when the clone is expanded.

abundance	v_gene	d_gene	j_gene	CDR3aa	CDR3nt
few	TRBV4-1	TRBD1	TRBJ2-5	CASSKDGTGGGETQYF	TGCGCCAGCAGCAAAGACGGGACAGGGGGCGGCGAGACCCAGTACTTC
-	TRBV20-1	-	TRBJ1-4	CSASVDSATNEKLFF	TGCAGTGCTAGTGTGGACTCAGCAACTAATGAAAAACTGTTTTTT
many	TRBV5-4	-	TRBJ2-1	CASSSEGRSYNEQFF	TGTGCCAGCAGCTCCGAAGGACGTTCCTACAATGAGCAGTTCTTC
-	TRBV20-1	-	TRBJ2-3	CSVQTSTDTQYF	TGCAGTGTACAGACTAGCACAGATACGCAGTATTTT
-	TRBV7-2	TRBD2	TRBJ2-5	CASSTKIGLVGETQYF	TGTGCCAGCAGCACAAAGATCGGACTAGTTGGAGAGACCCAGTACTTC
many	TRBV11-3	-	TRBJ2-1	CASSLASTTVLDEQFF	TGTGCCAGCAGCTTAGCGTCGACTACCGTTTTGGATGAGCAGTTCTTC
many	TRBV7-2	-	TRBJ1-5	CASSFDGGNQPQHF	TGTGCCAGCAGCTTCGACGGGGGCAATCAGCCCCAGCATTTT
few	TRBV15	-	TRBJ1-2	CATSMGGTLYGYTF	TGTGCCACCAGCATGGGGGGGACCCTTTATGGCTACACCTTC
-	TRBV20-1	-	TRBJ2-7	CSARDLGREDSYEQYF	TGCAGTGCTAGAGATTTAGGCAGGGAAGACTCCTACGAGCAGTACTTC
few	TRBV7-9	TRBD1	TRBJ1-2	CASRGPGQGIPFYGYTF	TGTGCCAGCAGGGGGCCGGGACAGGGCATACCATTTTATGGCTACACCTTC
few	TRBV4-2	-	TRBJ2-1	CASSRMADSYNEQFF	TGTGCCAGCAGCCGGATGGCGGACTCCTACAATGAGCAGTTCTTC
few	TRBV20-1	-	TRBJ2-1	CSARGLANSYNEQFF	TGCAGTGCTAGAGGGCTCGCGAACTCCTACAATGAGCAGTTCTTC
-	TRBV7-3	-	TRBJ2-2	CASSPLGREETGELFF	TGTGCCAGCAGCCCGCTGGGCAGGGAAGAAACCGGGGAGCTGTTTTTT
few	TRBV9	-	TRBJ2-3	CASSSALDRSTDTQYF	TGTGCCAGCAGCTCCGCCCTGGACAGAAGCACAGATACGCAGTATTTT
many	TRBV15	-	TRBJ1-3	CATGGGNPGNTIYF	TGTGCCACCGGTGGGGGGAACCCTGGAAACACCATATATTTT
few	TRBV6-5	TRBD2	TRBJ2-4	CASSYRSLAGGYKNIQYF	TGTGCCAGCAGTTACCGGAGTCTAGCGGGGGGGTACAAAAACATTCAGTACTTC
few	TRBV20-1	-	TRBJ1-5	CSARDLLIGVIQPQHF	TGCAGTGCTAGAGATCTCCTCATAGGCGTTATTCAGCCCCAGCATTTT
-	TRBV7-8	-	TRBJ1-3	CASSRVTGSGNTIYF	TGTGCCAGCAGCCGCGTAACCGGCTCTGGAAACACCATATATTTT
many	TRBV7-2	-	TRBJ2-1	CAELSSLPALGEQFF	TGTGCCGAACTTTCTAGCCTACCCGCCCTTGGTGAGCAGTTCTTC
-	TRBV6-5	-	TRBJ2-6	CASSYDRGPGSGANVLTF	TGTGCCAGCAGTTACGATAGGGGCCCTGGCTCTGGGGCCAACGTCCTGACTTTC
-	TRBV20-1	-	TRBJ2-1	CSATRGLSYNEQFF	TGCAGTGCTACCAGGGGTCTCTCCTACAATGAGCAGTTCTTC
few	TRBV5-1	-	TRBJ2-5	CASSEIPGNQETQYF	TGCGCCAGCAGCGAAATACCGGGAAACCAAGAGACCCAGTACTTC
-	TRBV5-1	TRBD1	TRBJ2-1	CASSYRDRLTGEQFF	TGCGCCAGCAGCTACCGGGACAGGTTAACAGGAGAGCAGTTCTTC
many	TRBV27	-	TRBJ1-2	CASSLPGGYGYTF	TGTGCCAGCAGCCTCCCCGGAGGCTATGGCTACACCTTC
many	TRBV6-5	TRBD1	TRBJ1-3	CASSSQGAGGNTIYF	TGTGCCAGCAGTTCTCAGGGGGCTGGAGGAAACACCATATATTTT
-	TRBV20-1	-	TRBJ2-2	CSARDFLSGEPFF	TGCAGTGCTAGAGATTTCCTGTCCGGGGAGCCGTTTTTT
once	TRBV5-6	-	TRBJ2-2	CATTEIVTGELFF	TGTGCCACCACAGAAATAGTCACCGGGGAGCTGTTTTTT
few	TRBV3-2	-	TRBJ2-3	CASSRPVTAGSLDTQYF	TGTGCCAGCAGCCGTCCCGTAACGGCGGGGAGTCTCGATACGCAGTATTTT
-	TRBV20-1	-	TRBJ2-1	CSASLRRPSYNEQFF	TGCAGTGCTAGTCTTCGGCGCCCCTCCTACAATGAGCAGTTCTTC
-	TRBV5-1	-	TRBJ1-1	CASSLAERAVNTEAFF	TGCGCCAGCAGCTTGGCCGAACGGGCGGTGAACACTGAAGCTTTCTTT
few	TRBV12-3/TRBV12-4	-	TRBJ2-5	CASSPGRGKAQETQYF	TGTGCCAGCAGTCCGGGAAGGGGAAAGGCGCAAGAGACCCAGTACTTC
-	TRBV11-2	-	TRBJ1-1	CASSLSRGINTEAFF	TGTGCCAGCAGCTTAAGCAGGGGAATCAACACTGAAGCTTTCTTT
few	TRBV10-3	TRBD2	TRBJ2-3	CAISLAGADTQYF	TGTGCCATCAGCCTAGCGGGAGCAGATACGCAGTATTTT
-	TRBV5-1	TRBD2	TRBJ2-5	CASSPGLAGERETQYF	TGCGCCAGCAGCCCCGGACTAGCGGGGGAGCGGGAGACCCAGTACTTC
-	TRBV6-5	-	TRBJ1-4	CASSYSSAPRNEKLFF	TGTGCCAGCAGTTACTCGAGTGCACCGCGAAATGAAAAACTGTTTTTT
few	TRBV3-1	-	TRBJ1-1	CASKDPNTEAFF	TGTGCCAGCAAGGACCCCAACACTGAAGCTTTCTTT
-	TRBV9	-	TRBJ2-7	CASSPTGNYEQYF	TGTGCCAGCAGCCCAACCGGGAACTACGAGCAGTACTTC
few	TRBV5-1	TRBD1	TRBJ1-1	CASSPRQGPDTEAFF	TGCGCCAGCAGCCCCCGACAGGGGCCTGACACTGAAGCTTTCTTT
many	TRBV7-8	TRBD1	TRBJ2-2	CASSLYRGSGELFF	TGTGCCAGCAGCTTGTACAGGGGTTCCGGGGAGCTGTTTTTT
-	TRBV12-3/TRBV12-4	-	TRBJ1-2	CASSLQVPRGYTF	TGTGCCAGCAGTCTACAGGTCCCGAGGGGCTACACCTTC
-	TRBV5-1	-	TRBJ1-2	CASSSDKNYGYTF	TGCGCCAGCAGCTCCGACAAAAACTATGGCTACACCTTC
-	TRBV23-1	TRBD2	TRBJ2-4	CASSQGLLAGRNIQYF	TGCGCCAGCAGTCAGGGCCTACTAGCGGGAAGGAACATTCAGTACTTC
few	TRBV5-1	TRBD1	TRBJ1-4	CASSSGQLSEKLFF	TGCGCCAGCAGCTCGGGACAGCTTTCCGAAAAACTGTTTTTT